The table lists the clone carrying this T cell receptor beta chain with a few counts. Its antigen is undetermined. RNA extraction was followed by reverse transcription into cDNA, which acted as the sequencing template. Sequencing used immunoSEQ multiplex PCR; TCRdb keeps in-frame clones, though not all of them. Of 200,000 to 250,000 clones in the sample, under 70% were seen once. There are 12 residues in the CDR3. The junction had 2 bases not matched to a gene; V was cut back by 7 bases and J by 7 bases. CDR1 and CDR2 (germline): SQVTM, ANQGSEA. The data derive from a study of CD8+ T cells in alopecia areata. Findings of the study overall: Besides other cells, scalp samples also yield sequences of resident alphabeta T cells from normal skin.

The sequenced sample was CD4+ T cells sorted from blood, obtained at week 0. This sequence joins TRBV29-1 and TRBJ2-4, with 12 bases matching TRBD2. This clonotype was sampled from a human donor with alopecia areata. The CDR3 coding sequence is TGCAGCGGCGGGACTAGCGGGAACATTCAGTACTTC. Its protein product is CSGGTSGNIQYF. The full variable domain, with the rest looked up from reference TRBV29-1 and TRBJ2-4, is SAVISQKPSRDICQRGTSLTIQCQVDSQVTMMFWYRQQPGQSLTLIATANQGSEATYESGFVIDKFPISRPNLTFSTLTVSNMSPEDSSIYLCSGGTSGNIQYFGAGTRLSVL.